This TCR beta chain was sequenced during a study of shared clonotypes between healthy human individuals. The sample holds one count of this clone. The antigen remains undetermined. Overall study findings and caveats: On the whole, naive subsets had larger estimated richness than memory subsets had. Even with large depth, rarefaction showed that sorted-subset sequencing was incomplete.

Method: immunoSEQ multiplex PCR; TCRdb's copy keeps in-frame clones and lacks some. The data contain fewer than 400,000 clones, under 80% of them singletons. Trimming removed 1 base at V and 3 bases at J, with 7 bases between. This CDR3 spans 13 amino acids. The V gene's germline CDR1 is SGDLS and CDR2 YYNGEE. This clonotype originated in a man younger than 40 in good health. The V and J genes are TRBV9 and TRBJ2-5; D gene unclear. Sequences were obtained from memory CD4+ T cells sorted from blood. The subset denotes: CD45RA-negative fraction. CDR3 region: CASSVFAEETQYF. CDR3 nucleotides: TGTGCCAGCAGCGTATTCGCAGAAGAGACCCAGTACTTC.